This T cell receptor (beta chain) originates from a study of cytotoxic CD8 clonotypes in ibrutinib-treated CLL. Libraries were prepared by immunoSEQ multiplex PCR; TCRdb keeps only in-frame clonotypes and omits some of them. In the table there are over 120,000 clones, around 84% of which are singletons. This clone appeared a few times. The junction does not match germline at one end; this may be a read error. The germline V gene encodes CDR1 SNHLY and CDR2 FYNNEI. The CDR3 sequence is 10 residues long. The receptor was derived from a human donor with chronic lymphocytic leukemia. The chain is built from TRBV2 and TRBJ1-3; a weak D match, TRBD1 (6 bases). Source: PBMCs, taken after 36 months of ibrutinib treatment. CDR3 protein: CASSERGHSF. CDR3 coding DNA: TGTGCCAGCAGTGAAAGGGGACATTCCTTT. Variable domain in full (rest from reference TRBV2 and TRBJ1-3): EPEVTQTPSHQVTQMGQEVILRCVPISNHLYFYWYRQILGQKVEFLVSFYNNEISEKSEIFDDQFSVERPDGSNFTLKIRSTKLEDSAMYFCASSERGHSFGEGSWLTVV.